These 13 T cell receptor beta chains originate from one sample sequenced in a study of human T cells and chemical hapten exposure. TCRdb re-analysed the RACE reads in MiXCR, keeping a single row per CDR3 protein. The profile covers more than 300,000 distinct CDR3 sequences, with 4.5% to 7% appearing a single time and under 9.5% taken by the ten largest. The time point: pre-sensitization, week 0. Documented treatment: therapeutic diphenylcyclopropenone sensitization with weekly scalp DPC. Here the sequenced sample was whole blood, taken in connection with sensitization to the hapten diphenylcyclopropenone (DPC). These receptors all come from a woman aged 18-29 years with alopecia areata. Some clones in this sample may be carry-over from other donors' samples.

This clonotype appeared many times. The rearrangement links TRBV6-5 to TRBJ1-4; D remains ambiguous. Trimming cost V 4 bases and J 8 bases, with 14 bases left between them. Germline CDR1 and CDR2: MNHEY and SVGAGI. The CDR3 covers 14 residues. The CDR3 nucleotides are TGTGCCAGCAGTTTGTCAAGGGTAGGGGAAAAACTGTTTTTT. This sequence encodes CASSLSRVGEKLFF.

This clonotype turned up a few times. The rearrangement uses TRBV7-8 and TRBJ1-3, with no clear D. The V end lost 3 bases, the J end lost 0 bases, and 9 bases lay between the germline ends. Per the germline V gene, CDR1 is SGHVS and CDR2 is FQNEAQ. The CDR3 extends over 15 amino acids. The chain's CDR3 is CASSFFVYSGNTIYF. CDR3 in DNA: TGTGCCAGCAGCTTCTTTGTTTACTCTGGAAACACCATATATTTT. Based on the CDR3 plus reference TRBV7-8 and TRBJ1-3, the full variable domain is GAGVSQSPRYKVAKRGQDVALRCDPISGHVSLFWYQQALGQGPEFLTYFQNEAQLDKSGLPSDRFFAERPEGSVSTLKIQRTQQEDSAVYLCASSFFVYSGNTIYFGEGSWLTVV.

The gene calls are TRBV5-4 and TRBJ1-6; 7 nucleotides align to TRBD1. The CDR3 sequence is 13 residues long. Trimming took 3 bases from V and 13 from J; bases not matched to a gene: 7. Germline values: CDR1 SGHNT, CDR2 YYREEE (reference sequence). The CDR3, as DNA: TGTGCCAGCAGCTCGAGGACAGGTCTGCCCCTCCACTTT. Translation gives CASSSRTGLPLHF.

This clonotype was seen a handful of times. The rearrangement uses TRBV7-2 and TRBJ1-2; TRBD1 is a possible D gene (6 bases). The CDR3 length is 15 residues. V lost 0 bases, J lost 3 bases, and 11 bases lay in between. Germline values: CDR1 SGHTA, CDR2 FQGNSA. CDR3 bases: TGTGCCAGCAGCTTAGCGGGGGGGCCAGACTATGGCTACACCTTC. Translation gives CASSLAGGPDYGYTF.

This clonotype was recorded many times. The chain uses TRBV10-3 and TRBJ1-3; D might be TRBD1 (5 bases). V lost 6 bases, J lost 8 bases, and 20 bases lay in between. Germline V gene lookup returns CDR1 ENHRY and CDR2 SYGVKD. The length of the CDR3 is 15 residues. CDR3 DNA: TGTGCCATCAGGGGGGGATTTCGGACTTGGGACACCATATATTTT. Its protein is CAIRGGFRTWDTIYF.

The chain combines TRBV7-6 with TRBJ2-7, with TRBD2 as a possible D gene (6 bases). The length of the CDR3 is 13 residues. The V and J ends lost 1 base and 10 bases respectively, with 14 bases between them. Looked up from germline, CDR1 is SGHVS and CDR2 is FNYEAQ. As DNA, the CDR3 is TGTGCCAGCAGCTTAGGGGGCCGGGAGCCTCAGTACTTC. Amino acid sequence: CASSLGGREPQYF.

This clonotype appeared a few times. The chain carries TRBV4-3 and TRBJ2-7, with D perhaps given as TRBD1 or TRBD2 (5 bases each). Germline CDR1 LGHNA, CDR2 YSLEER. The CDR3 has 13 amino acids. V lost 0 bases to trimming and J lost 6 bases, with 9 bases between them. The CDR3 DNA reads as TGCGCCAGCAGCCAAGATTCGGGGCGCGAGCAGTACTTC. It codes for CASSQDSGREQYF.

This chain links TRBV20-1 with TRBJ1-1; 7 positions match TRBD1. Germline CDR1 is DFQATT and CDR2 is SNEGSKA (reference sequence). The CDR3 sequence is 13 residues long. With 5 bases clipped from V and 5 bases from J, the junction kept 8 bases outside the gene matches. The CDR3 nucleotides are TGCAGTGCTGGGGTAGGACAGGCGACTGAAGCTTTCTTT. It translates to CSAGVGQATEAFF.

This clonotype was seen repeatedly, ten times or more. The gene calls are TRBV2 and TRBJ2-3; TRBD1 matches 9 bases. The CDR3 length is 15 residues. Germline loops: CDR1 SNHLY, CDR2 FYNNEI. Germline trimming cut 4 bases from V and 3 bases from J; bases unmatched to any gene: 5. CDR3 nucleotides: TGTGCCAGCAGTGGTAGGGACAGGGCGACAGATACGCAGTATTTT. It specifies CASSGRDRATDTQYF.

This clonotype was observed a handful of times. The V gene is TRBV20-1, the J gene TRBJ2-7; TRBD2 matches at 8 bases. The CDR3 has 17 residues. The trim removed 5 bases at V and 0 bases at J, leaving 15 bases unmatched. The germline V gene has CDR1 DFQATT and CDR2 SNEGSKA (reference sequence). The CDR3 DNA follows: TGCAGTGCTGGTAGCGGTGGTGCGGGGGGCCCCTCCTACGAGCAGTACTTC. It encodes CSAGSGGAGGPSYEQYF.

This clonotype was seen a handful of times. J is TRBJ2-2 and V is TRBV29-1; D is unresolved. The germline gives CDR1 SQVTM, CDR2 ANQGSEA. Trimming removed 6 bases from V and 0 bases from J, with 14 bases in between. This CDR3 is 15 amino acids long. CDR3 nucleotide sequence: TGCAGCGTGGCCGGAACACCGACGAACACCGGGGAGCTGTTTTTT. Its protein product is CSVAGTPTNTGELFF.

For the CDR3, the DNA is TGTGCCAGCAGTCGGACAGGAGCTAGCACAGATACGCAGTATTTT. The encoded protein is CASSRTGASTDTQYF. V usage is TRBV12-3 or TRBV12-4 and J usage is TRBJ2-3; 7 bases map to TRBD1. The trim removed 5 bases at V and 0 bases at J, leaving 5 bases unmatched. CDR3 length equals 15 residues.

This clonotype was seen more than once but under ten times. The V and J genes are TRBV6-6 and TRBJ2-3; D tentatively reads TRBD1 or TRBD2 (6 bases each). The germline CDR1 and CDR2 sequences are MNHNY and SVGAGI (reference sequence). Deletions cut 5 bases from V and 8 bases from J, with 17 bases between. The CDR3 runs to 14 residues. The CDR3 reads CASSRGGPSSTQYF. In nucleotides, the CDR3 is TGTGCCAGCAGTAGAGGGGGGCCAAGCAGTACGCAGTATTTT.